Following are 21 T cell receptor beta chains from one sample sequenced in a study of cytomegalovirus exposure and HLA in healthy donors. In the PCR, 60 Vbeta and 13 Jbeta primers were used. Data came from immunoSEQ multiplex PCR; TCRdb stores just in-frame clones and leaves some out. This sample has around 94,000 clones; roughly 83% occur once, and the top ten carry under 2.5%. Sequences were obtained from PBMCs. Receptor source: a man aged 18 to 30 in good health and CMV-seronegative.

The chain couples TRBV28 to TRBJ1-6, with D possibly TRBD1 on 6 matching bases. Germline V gene sequence: CDR1 MDHEN, CDR2 SYDVKM. CDR3 length: 17 residues. Trimming shortened V by 1 base and J by 7 bases, and 17 bases separated the two germline ends. The CDR3 protein is CASSLSHRDPTNSPLHF. The DNA for the CDR3 is TGTGCCAGCAGTTTATCCCACAGGGATCCCACCAATTCACCCCTCCACTTT.

The rearrangement uses TRBV5-6 and TRBJ2-1, with D possibly being TRBD2 (6 bases). The CDR3 sequence is 14 residues long. Per germline, CDR1 SGHDT and CDR2 YYEEEE. Trimming removed 2 bases at V and 4 bases at J, with 10 bases between. CDR3 amino acids: CASSFPGLYNEQFF. The CDR3 DNA reads as TGTGCCAGCAGCTTCCCGGGACTTTACAATGAGCAGTTCTTC.

This clone was counted a single time. J is TRBJ2-7 and V is TRBV28; 9 positions match TRBD2. V was clipped by 8 bases and J by 3 bases; unmatched bases: 5. The CDR3 spans 13 residues. Germline V gene data show CDR1 as MDHEN and CDR2 as SYDVKM. The CDR3 nucleotides are TGTGCCAGCTTAGGGACTAGCTTCTACGAGCAGTACTTC. This sequence encodes CASLGTSFYEQYF.

This clone occurred a few times. The genes are TRBV2 and TRBJ2-7, with TRBD2 matching over 15 bases. In germline, CDR1 is SNHLY, CDR2 FYNNEI. The CDR3 contains 19 residues. Trimming took 6 bases from V and 4 from J; bases not matched to a gene: 16. This CDR3 is CASRWGQDRGLAGGYEQYF. The DNA of the CDR3 is TGTGCCAGCAGATGGGGACAGGACAGGGGACTAGCGGGAGGTTACGAGCAGTACTTC. The full variable domain, its missing parts supplied by reference TRBV2 and TRBJ2-7, is EPEVTQTPSHQVTQMGQEVILRCVPISNHLYFYWYRQILGQKVEFLVSFYNNEISEKSEIFDDQFSVERPDGSNFTLKIRSTKLEDSAMYFCASRWGQDRGLAGGYEQYFGPGTRLTVT.

This chain joins TRBV27 and TRBJ2-1; TRBD1 matches at 11 bases. The length of the CDR3 is 16 residues. The V segment lost 7 bases and the J segment 7 bases; nucleotides outside the gene matches: 12. Germline V gene lookup returns CDR1 MNHEY and CDR2 SMNVEV (reference sequence). The CDR3 region has the DNA TGTGCCAGCAAAGCCCGCCGGGACAGGGGGATGAATGAGCAGTTCTTC. It specifies CASKARRDRGMNEQFF.

The table lists this clone with a few counts. One end of the junction is discordant with germline, which a read error may explain. The chain recombines TRBV7-7 with TRBJ2-2; D possibly corresponds to TRBD2 (5 bases). This CDR3 comprises 14 residues. Germline V gives CDR1 SSHAT, CDR2 FNYEAQ (reference sequence). The CDR3 is CASSQSGSTGELFF. The CDR3 DNA follows: TGTGCTAGCAGCCAAAGCGGATCCACCGGGGAGCTGTTTTTT.

This chain uses TRBV2 with TRBJ2-7, with 9 bases fitting TRBD2. CDR1 is SNHLY and CDR2 is FYNNEI in the germline V gene. V lost 8 bases to trimming and J lost 1 base; unmatched junction nucleotides: 3. The CDR3 runs 13 residues. This chain's CDR3 is CASLAGSSYEQYF. For the CDR3, the DNA is TGTGCCAGCCTAGCGGGATCATCCTACGAGCAGTACTTC.

The chain links TRBV30 to TRBJ2-1, with 11 bases identical to TRBD2. This CDR3 comprises 17 residues. Germline CDR1 GTSNPN, CDR2 SVGIG (reference sequence). Trimming at V came to 5 bases and at J to 3 bases, leaving 12 bases not matched to a gene. The CDR3 DNA follows: TGTGCCTGGGGAACAACTAGCGGGAGAGCCGGCTACAATGAGCAGTTCTTC. This gives the protein CAWGTTSGRAGYNEQFF.

The chain couples TRBV7-9 to TRBJ2-1, with 16 positions matching TRBD2. The V and J ends lost 4 bases and 9 bases, in that order; junction bases with no gene match: 9. There are 17 residues in the CDR3. The V gene's germline CDR1 is SEHNR and CDR2 FQNEAQ (reference sequence). CDR3 bases: TGTGCCAGCAGCTCACAGGGACTAGCGGGAGGGCGTGGTGAGCAGTTCTTC. As protein: CASSSQGLAGGRGEQFF.

About this clone: Germline and junction disagree at one end, which may indicate a read error. The chain couples TRBV7-7 to TRBJ2-1; possible D gene TRBD2, 6 bases. The CDR3 is made up of 15 amino acids. Germline V gene data show CDR1 as SSHAT and CDR2 as FNYEAQ (reference sequence). The CDR3 loop reads CASSHRAGKDNEQFF. CDR3 DNA: TGTGCTAGCAGCCATAGGGCGGGAAAAGACAATGAGCAGTTCTTC.

This rearrangement joins TRBV5-4 to TRBJ1-2; D unresolved. This CDR3 is 12 amino acids long. CDR1 SGHNT and CDR2 YYREEE come from the germline V gene (reference sequence). Trimming removed 1 base at V and 3 bases at J, with 4 bases between. The CDR3 loop reads CASSLLDYGYTF. In DNA, the CDR3 is TGTGCCAGCAGCTTGCTAGACTATGGCTACACCTTC.

The chain uses TRBV19 and TRBJ2-2; possibly TRBD1 for D (6 bases). Germline CDR1 LNHDA, CDR2 SQIVND (reference sequence). Trimming pared 2 bases from V and 6 bases from J, leaving 16 bases between. CDR3 length: 16 residues. In DNA form, the CDR3 reads TGTGCCAGTAGTATAAGTTCGGGCAGGGGTCCCGGGGAGCTGTTTTTT. This encodes CASSISSGRGPGELFF.

This chain joins TRBV7-6 and TRBJ2-7; D uncertain. This CDR3 contains 13 residues. The V gene lost 5 bases and the J gene lost 2 bases, with 10 bases spanning the gap. Germline V gives CDR1 SGHVS, CDR2 FNYEAQ. The CDR3 DNA sequence: TGTGCCAGCAGCCCCACTCGAACCTACGAGCAGTACTTC. It codes for CASSPTRTYEQYF. The variable domain in full, completed from reference TRBV7-6 and TRBJ2-7, reads GAGVSQSPRYKVTKRGQDVALRCDPISGHVSLYWYRQALGQGPEFLTYFNYEAQQDKSGLPNDRFSAERPEGSISTLTIQRTEQRDSAMYRCASSPTRTYEQYFGPGTRLTVT.

The J gene is TRBJ1-1, the V gene TRBV5-1; TRBD1 matches at 8 bases. Germline CDR1 reads SGHRS; CDR2 reads YFSETQ. V shed 0 bases and J 5 bases; nucleotides not matched to a gene: 9. CDR3 size: 16 residues. CDR3 sequence: CASSLETGVGFTEAFF. The CDR3 DNA sequence: TGCGCCAGCAGCTTGGAGACAGGGGTGGGCTTTACTGAAGCTTTCTTT. Filled out from reference TRBV5-1 and TRBJ1-1, the complete variable domain reads KAGVTQTPRYLIKTRGQQVTLSCSPISGHRSVSWYQQTPGQGLQFLFEYFSETQRNKGNFPGRFSGRQFSNSRSEMNVSTLELGDSALYLCASSLETGVGFTEAFFGQGTRLTVV.

J is TRBJ1-1 and V is TRBV30; D possibly corresponds to TRBD1 (5 bases). CDR1 and CDR2 (germline): GTSNPN, SVGIG (reference sequence). The V end was cut by 7 bases, the J end by 11 bases, with 14 bases between. The CDR3 is 10 amino acids. In DNA form, the CDR3 reads TGTGCCTCTCACCGGGAGGGGGCTTTCTTT. Encoded protein: CASHREGAFF.

This chain uses TRBV11-2 with TRBJ1-1, with 7 bases lining up with TRBD1. The CDR3 is 12 residues long. The V segment lost 5 bases and the J segment 9 bases; nucleotides outside the gene matches: 6. Germline-derived CDR1 and CDR2 are SGHAT and FQNNGV. As DNA, the CDR3 is TGTGCCAGCAGCCGGAGACAGGGTCAAGCTTTCTTT. This encodes CASSRRQGQAFF.

A single count supports this clone. This chain joins TRBV16 and TRBJ1-2; D may be TRBD1 (5 bases). The V and J ends lost 2 bases and 7 bases respectively, with 11 bases between them. The CDR3 is 13 residues long. Looked up from germline, CDR1 is KGHSY and CDR2 is FQNENV. CDR3 coding DNA: TGTGCCAGCAGCCAAATCTCGGGGGGTGGCTACACCTTC. Translation: CASSQISGGGYTF.

This clone has more than one count but fewer than ten. This chain connects TRBV5-4 to TRBJ1-3, with D possibly matching TRBD1 (6 bases). The germline V and J ends were trimmed by 4 bases and 4 bases, with 21 bases remaining between them. The CDR3 sequence is 17 residues long. Germline V gives CDR1 SGHNT, CDR2 YYREEE (reference sequence). This chain's CDR3 is CASSLGLGQGSGNTIYF. The CDR3 DNA reads TGTGCCAGCAGCCTGGGACTGGGGCAGGGGTCCGGAAACACCATATATTTT.

The chain links TRBV2 to TRBJ1-4; a weak D match, TRBD1 (5 bases). This CDR3 spans 15 amino acids. The germline V and J ends were trimmed by 4 bases and 8 bases, with 17 bases remaining between them. The V gene's germline CDR1 is SNHLY and CDR2 FYNNEI. CDR3 coding DNA: TGTGCCAGCAGTGCTGGGACTGACTCTGGAGAAAAACTGTTTTTT. It is translated as CASSAGTDSGEKLFF.

The chain uses TRBV4-1 and TRBJ2-7, with TRBD2 matching over 8 bases. This CDR3 is built from 17 residues. Trimming took 0 bases from V and 2 from J; bases not matched to a gene: 9. Germline CDR1 MGHRA, CDR2 YSYEKL. The CDR3 is CASSQDLTGLAPYEQYF. The CDR3 nucleotides read TGCGCCAGCAGCCAAGATCTCACCGGACTAGCCCCCTACGAGCAGTACTTC.

The chain links TRBV4-2 to TRBJ2-7; the match to TRBD2 covers 7 bases. This CDR3 has 15 amino acids. Germline V gene data show CDR1 as LGHNA and CDR2 as YNFKEQ. J lost 3 bases, V lost 1 base, and 6 bases had no gene match. The CDR3 DNA reads TGTGCCAGCAGCCAAGGTCTAGCGGAAAACTACGAGCAGTACTTC. Amino acid sequence: CASSQGLAENYEQYF.